A single sample gave rise to the 5 T cell receptor beta chains below, sequenced in a study of PD-L1 blockade in urothelial cancer (dated by TCRdb to between 2016 and 2019). The receptor library was made with the immunoSEQ multiplex PCR assay. The table was pulled from immuneACCESS by TCRdb, which kept in-frame rearrangements only. Such tables lose some clones; where checked, under half of the loss comes from unresolved V genes, and the rest has no known cause. The sample yields tens of thousands of clones; about 84% were counted once. Of the sample, under 15% falls within the top ten clones. This sample's time point label indicates: pretreatment peripheral blood. This specimen consisted of PBMCs, obtained around atezolizumab (anti-PD-L1) treatment. These receptors all come from a man in his 60s with urothelial cancer.

The V call is TRBV28, the J call TRBJ1-5; no clear D. This CDR3 contains 13 residues. Trimming removed 3 bases from V and 4 bases from J, with 7 bases in between. Looked up from germline, CDR1 is MDHEN and CDR2 is SYDVKM. The CDR3 reads CASSFAGNQPQHF. As DNA, the CDR3 is TGTGCCAGCAGTTTCGCAGGAAATCAGCCCCAGCATTTT.

The chain carries TRBV27 and TRBJ1-1; no definite D call. Germline-derived CDR1 and CDR2 are MNHEY and SMNVEV (reference sequence). This CDR3 has 14 residues. V gave up 5 bases and J gave up 5 bases, with 15 bases separating them. CDR3 sequence reads: CASSPIPGQTEAFF. The CDR3, as DNA: TGTGCCAGCAGTCCTATCCCTGGTCAAACTGAAGCTTTCTTT.

The chain is built from TRBV30 and TRBJ1-1, with D perhaps TRBD1 (6 bases). The V and J ends lost 2 bases and 2 bases respectively, with 12 bases between them. Germline assignment: CDR1 GTSNPN and CDR2 SVGIG (reference sequence). The CDR3 sequence is 14 residues long. The CDR3 sequence: CAWSPGGPNTEAFF. CDR3 in DNA: TGTGCCTGGAGTCCTGGGGGCCCTAACACTGAAGCTTTCTTT.

V and J are TRBV7-9 and TRBJ1-1; D may be TRBD1 (6 bases). This CDR3 spans 14 amino acids. Germline CDR1 and CDR2: SEHNR and FQNEAQ (reference sequence). Trimming shortened V by 1 base and J by 5 bases, and 11 bases separated the two germline ends. The CDR3 DNA reads TGTGCCAGCAGCTTAGTTGGCAGGGGAACTGAAGCTTTCTTT. The encoded protein is CASSLVGRGTEAFF.

In its sample, this clone was seen a few times. The chain uses TRBV19 and TRBJ1-6; D is possibly TRBD1 (6 bases). Germline V gene data show CDR1 as LNHDA and CDR2 as SQIVND (reference sequence). This CDR3 contains 15 residues. V dropped 9 bases and J dropped 9 bases, with 21 bases sitting between them. The CDR3 sequence: CASTRGQHSFSPLHF. The CDR3 DNA reads TGTGCCAGCACCCGAGGACAGCACTCCTTTTCACCCCTCCACTTT.